Listed below are T cell receptor beta chains from one sample, sequenced in a study of OX40 agonist ivuxolimab in advanced cancers. Clones were read by immunoSEQ multiplex PCR, and TCRdb kept only the in-frame ones, dropping some. Among approximately 100,000 clones, around 82% were seen once, and the ten largest hold approximately 4.2%. The source was CD4+ or CD8+ T cells sorted from blood, collected in a trial of the OX40 agonist ivuxolimab. The receptors were gathered from an adult with an advanced solid tumor such as melanoma, head and neck, liver or kidney cancer. CDR3s include the opening cysteine and the closing phenylalanine or tryptophan. Fields, in order: J gene, clone size, V gene, D gene, CDR3 protein, CDR3 DNA. A D gene is named only where the DNA matches it firmly. Not all rows give a size; the values are once, few, many and, for expanded clones, a class.

TRBJ2-7,once,TRBV11-2,-,CASSTSSVAIEQYF,TGTGCCAGCAGCACGAGCTCTGTGGCGATCGAGCAGTACTTC
TRBJ2-7,-,TRBV7-2,TRBD2,CASSLDSLAGISYEQYF,TGTGCCAGCAGCTTAGATAGTCTAGCGGGTATTTCCTACGAGCAGTACTTC
TRBJ1-5,once,TRBV5-5,-,CASSEAQGWSQHF,TGTGCCAGCAGCGAAGCACAGGGCTGGTCCCAGCATTTT
TRBJ2-7,-,TRBV4-3,-,CASSRQITGNEQYF,TGCGCCAGCAGCCGCCAGATTACAGGGAACGAGCAGTACTTC
TRBJ1-5,-,TRBV2,-,CASSEWAGAAGQPQHF,TGTGCCAGCAGTGAATGGGCAGGGGCTGCGGGGCAGCCCCAGCATTTT
TRBJ1-1,-,TRBV19,TRBD1,CASSILGQGREAFF,TGTGCCAGTAGTATATTGGGACAGGGCCGTGAAGCTTTCTTT
TRBJ2-1,-,TRBV30,-,CAYGDGTQFF,TGTGCTTATGGTGACGGGACGCAGTTCTTC
TRBJ2-1,-,TRBV10-3,TRBD1,CAISEMGTGDNEQFF,TGTGCCATCAGTGAGATGGGGACAGGGGACAATGAGCAGTTCTTC
TRBJ2-5,-,TRBV2,-,CASSVHLQETQYF,TGTGCCAGCAGTGTGCACCTCCAAGAGACCCAGTACTTC
TRBJ2-1,-,TRBV7-9,-,CASSDLGRGLYNEQFF,TGTGCCAGCAGCGATTTAGGGCGGGGGCTGTACAATGAGCAGTTCTTC